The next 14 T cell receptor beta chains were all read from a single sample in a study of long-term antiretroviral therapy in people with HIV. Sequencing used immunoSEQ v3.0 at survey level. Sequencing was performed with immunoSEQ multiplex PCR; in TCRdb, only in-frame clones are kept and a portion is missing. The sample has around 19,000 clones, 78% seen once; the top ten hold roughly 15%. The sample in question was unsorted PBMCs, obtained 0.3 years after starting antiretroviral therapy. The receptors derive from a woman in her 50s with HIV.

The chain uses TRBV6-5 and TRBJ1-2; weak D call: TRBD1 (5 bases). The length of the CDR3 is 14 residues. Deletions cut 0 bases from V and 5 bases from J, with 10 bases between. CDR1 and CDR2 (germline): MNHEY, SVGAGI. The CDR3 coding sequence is TGTGCCAGCAGTTACTCGGGGGGACGGTATGGCTACACCTTC. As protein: CASSYSGGRYGYTF.

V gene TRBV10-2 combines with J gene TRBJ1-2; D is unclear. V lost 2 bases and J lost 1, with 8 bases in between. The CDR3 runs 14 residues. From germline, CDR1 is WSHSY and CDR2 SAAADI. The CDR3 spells CASSEGRFNYGYTF. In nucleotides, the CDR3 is TGCGCCAGCAGTGAGGGCCGGTTTAACTATGGCTACACCTTC.

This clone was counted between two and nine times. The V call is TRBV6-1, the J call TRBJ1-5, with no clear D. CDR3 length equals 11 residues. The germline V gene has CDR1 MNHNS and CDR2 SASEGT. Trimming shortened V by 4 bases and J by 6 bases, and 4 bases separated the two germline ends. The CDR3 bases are TGTGCCAGCAGTGTGGGTCAGCCCCAGCATTTT. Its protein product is CASSVGQPQHF.

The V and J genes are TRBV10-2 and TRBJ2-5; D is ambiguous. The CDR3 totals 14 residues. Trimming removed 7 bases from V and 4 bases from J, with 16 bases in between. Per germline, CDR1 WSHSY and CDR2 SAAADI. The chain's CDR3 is CASTLFSSGETQYF. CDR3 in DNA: TGCGCCAGCACCCTATTTTCTAGTGGAGAGACCCAGTACTTC.

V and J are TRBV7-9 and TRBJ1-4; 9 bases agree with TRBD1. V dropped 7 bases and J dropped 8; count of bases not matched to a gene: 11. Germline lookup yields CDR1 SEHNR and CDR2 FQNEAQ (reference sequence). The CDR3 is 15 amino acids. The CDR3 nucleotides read TGTGCCAGCACCACCCGGGGGACAGGGTACGAAAAACTGTTTTTT. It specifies CASTTRGTGYEKLFF.

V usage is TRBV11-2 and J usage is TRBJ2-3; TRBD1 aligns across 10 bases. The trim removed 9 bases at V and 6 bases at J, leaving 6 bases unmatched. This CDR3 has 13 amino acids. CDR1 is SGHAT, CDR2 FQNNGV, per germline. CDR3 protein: CASTTGGGDTQYF. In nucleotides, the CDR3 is TGTGCCAGTACGACAGGGGGCGGCGATACGCAGTATTTT.

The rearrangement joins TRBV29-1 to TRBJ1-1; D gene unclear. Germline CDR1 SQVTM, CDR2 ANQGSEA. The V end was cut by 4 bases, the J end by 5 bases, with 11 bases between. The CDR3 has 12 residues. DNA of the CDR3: TGCAGCGTTGTTCCCCAACGGACTGAAGCTTTCTTT. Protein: CSVVPQRTEAFF. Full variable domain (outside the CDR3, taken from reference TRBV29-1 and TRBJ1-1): SAVISQKPSRDICQRGTSLTIQCQVDSQVTMMFWYRQQPGQSLTLIATANQGSEATYESGFVIDKFPISRPNLTFSTLTVSNMSPEDSSIYLCSVVPQRTEAFFGQGTRLTVV.

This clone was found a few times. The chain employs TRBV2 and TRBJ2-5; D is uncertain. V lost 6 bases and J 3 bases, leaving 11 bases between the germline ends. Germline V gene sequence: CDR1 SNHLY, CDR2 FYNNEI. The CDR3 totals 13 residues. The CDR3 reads CASSPGREETQYF. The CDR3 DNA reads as TGTGCCAGCAGCCCCGGACGAGAAGAGACCCAGTACTTC.

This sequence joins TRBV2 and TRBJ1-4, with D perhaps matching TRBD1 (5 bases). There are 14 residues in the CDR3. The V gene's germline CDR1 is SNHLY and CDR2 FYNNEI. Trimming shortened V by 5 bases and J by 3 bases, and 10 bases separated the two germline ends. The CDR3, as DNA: TGTGCCAGCAGTTTTAGGGGAGCTAATGAAAAACTGTTTTTT. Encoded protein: CASSFRGANEKLFF. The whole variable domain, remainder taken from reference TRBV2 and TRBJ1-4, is EPEVTQTPSHQVTQMGQEVILRCVPISNHLYFYWYRQILGQKVEFLVSFYNNEISEKSEIFDDQFSVERPDGSNFTLKIRSTKLEDSAMYFCASSFRGANEKLFFGSGTQLSVL.

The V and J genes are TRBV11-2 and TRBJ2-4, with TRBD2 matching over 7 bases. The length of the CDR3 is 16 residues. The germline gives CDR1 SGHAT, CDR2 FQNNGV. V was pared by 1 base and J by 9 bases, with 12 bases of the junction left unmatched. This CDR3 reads CASSLGSSGPEGIQYF. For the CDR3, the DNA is TGTGCCAGCAGCTTAGGCAGTAGCGGGCCTGAGGGCATTCAGTACTTC.

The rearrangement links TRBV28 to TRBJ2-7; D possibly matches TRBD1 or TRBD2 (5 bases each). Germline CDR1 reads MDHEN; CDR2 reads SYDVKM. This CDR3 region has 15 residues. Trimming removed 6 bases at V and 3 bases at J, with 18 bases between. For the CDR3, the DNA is TGTGCCAGCAGCCCGACGTCGGGACCGAACTACGAGCAGTACTTC. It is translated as CASSPTSGPNYEQYF.

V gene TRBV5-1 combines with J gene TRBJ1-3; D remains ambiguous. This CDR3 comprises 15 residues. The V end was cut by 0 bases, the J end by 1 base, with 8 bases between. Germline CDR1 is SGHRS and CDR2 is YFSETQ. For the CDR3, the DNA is TGCGCCAGCAGCTTGGGCAGAGAATCTGGAAACACCATATATTTT. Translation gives CASSLGRESGNTIYF.

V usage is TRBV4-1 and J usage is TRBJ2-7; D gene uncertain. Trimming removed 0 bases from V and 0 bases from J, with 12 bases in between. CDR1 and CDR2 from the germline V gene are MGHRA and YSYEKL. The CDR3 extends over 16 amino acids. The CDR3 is CASSQDAGRVSYEQYF. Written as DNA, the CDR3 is TGCGCCAGCAGCCAAGATGCCGGACGGGTCTCCTACGAGCAGTACTTC.

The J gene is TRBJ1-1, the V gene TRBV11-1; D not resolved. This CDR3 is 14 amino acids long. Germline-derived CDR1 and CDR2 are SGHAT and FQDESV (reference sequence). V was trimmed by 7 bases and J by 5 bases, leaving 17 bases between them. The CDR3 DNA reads TGTGCCAGCACTCTTCGGGGAGGATTAACTGAAGCTTTCTTT. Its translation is CASTLRGGLTEAFF. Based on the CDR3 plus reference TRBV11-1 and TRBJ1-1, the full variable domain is EAEVAQSPRYKITEKSQAVAFWCDPISGHATLYWYRQILGQGPELLVQFQDESVVDDSQLPKDRFSAERLKGVDSTLKIQPAELGDSAMYLCASTLRGGLTEAFFGQGTRLTVV.